This TCR beta chain is drawn from a study of blood T cell repertoires in COVID-19. On the study more broadly: The study drew acute and convalescent COVID-19 samples from the United States, Italy and Spain.

This CDR3 spans 11 amino acids. Germline CDR1 and CDR2: MDHEN and SYDVKM. Trimming took off 4 bases at V and 4 bases at J, with 4 bases between the two ends. Authors' methods: For nucleated cells, counts were estimated from reference gene primer amplification. Sequenced by immunoSEQ multiplex PCR; TCRdb stores in-frame clones only, minus some. Clonal size and the V and J genes are those of that table, whereas D and trimming came from the DNA. The sample shows 300,000 to 450,000 clones, approximately 89% of them seen only once. The material sequenced was PBMCs or T cells enriched from blood (not recorded which). This chain connects TRBV28 to TRBJ2-5, with D hard to call. The clonotype was recovered from a man in his forties in a cohort exposed to, infected with or recovered from COVID-19 (not recorded which). For the CDR3, the DNA is TGTGCCAGCAGTTCCCGAGAGACCCAGTACTTC. Its translation: CASSSRETQYF.